What follows are 11 T cell receptor beta chains derived from one specimen sequenced in a study of T cells in localized non-small cell lung cancer. Using immunoSEQ multiplex PCR, the repertoire was profiled, and TCRdb retains in-frame clones only, with some absent. The data show around 45,000 clones, more than 85% seen once. The sample in question was PBMCs, obtained before any cancer treatment. The receptors derive from a man aged 35 to 70 with stage II lung adenocarcinoma.

V gene TRBV11-3 combines with J gene TRBJ2-2; D is undetermined. Trimming took 3 bases from V and 5 from J, leaving 4 bases between them. The CDR3 is 12 residues long. Germline V gene lookup returns CDR1 SGHNT and CDR2 YENEEA. CDR3 sequence reads: CASSFQTGELFF. The CDR3 DNA follows: TGTGCCAGCAGCTTTCAAACCGGGGAGCTGTTTTTT.

This clone was detected only once. The V and J genes are TRBV5-6 and TRBJ1-2, with D possibly matching TRBD1 (6 bases). The germline V gene has CDR1 SGHDT and CDR2 YYEEEE. CDR3 length: 13 amino acids. The ends were cut back, 6 bases at V and 3 bases at J, with 12 bases in the middle. The CDR3 DNA sequence: TGTGCCAGCATGATGGGGGCGCACTATGGCTACACCTTC. This codes for CASMMGAHYGYTF.

This chain joins TRBV19 and TRBJ2-2, with TRBD2 matching 12 bases. V dropped 4 bases and J dropped 6; count of bases not matched to a gene: 9. CDR3 length: 17 amino acids. Germline V CDR1 and CDR2: LNHDA, SQIVND (reference sequence). The DNA of the CDR3 is TGTGCCAGTAGTAAACTAGCGGGGGGTAGTTTGGCCGGGGAGCTGTTTTTT. It encodes CASSKLAGGSLAGELFF.

The rearrangement uses TRBV7-8 and TRBJ2-5, with a weak D call TRBD1 (6 bases). CDR1 is SGHVS, CDR2 FQNEAQ, per germline. The V end lost 4 bases, the J end lost 2 bases, and 14 bases lay between the germline ends. The CDR3 consists of 15 residues. CDR3 sequence (DNA): TGTGCCAGCAGCTCCACAGGGAATTCACAAGAGACCCAGTACTTC. As protein: CASSSTGNSQETQYF.

CDR3: CASSLRVGELFF. As DNA, the CDR3 is TGTGCCAGCAGTCTCAGGGTTGGGGAGCTGTTTTTT. The genes are TRBV27 and TRBJ2-2, with D possibly TRBD1 on 5 matching bases. Germline CDR1 is MNHEY and CDR2 is SMNVEV (reference sequence). The CDR3 runs 12 residues. The V end was cut by 5 bases, the J end by 8 bases, with 9 bases between.

This chain uses TRBV15 with TRBJ2-3, with D uncertain. Germline V gene sequence: CDR1 LNHNV, CDR2 YYDKDF (reference sequence). The CDR3 is 13 amino acids. Trimming removed 1 base at V and 5 bases at J, with 7 bases between. The CDR3 reads CATSRARGDTQYF. The CDR3 nucleotides are TGTGCCACCAGCAGAGCCAGAGGAGATACGCAGTATTTT.

This chain connects TRBV27 to TRBJ1-2; 11 bases fit TRBD1. In germline, CDR1 is MNHEY, CDR2 SMNVEV (reference sequence). J lost 2 bases, V lost 6 bases, and 5 bases had no gene match. This CDR3 region has 15 residues. The CDR3 is CASRGTGGPNYGYTF. The DNA of the CDR3 is TGTGCCAGCAGGGGGACAGGGGGGCCGAACTATGGCTACACCTTC.

V and J are TRBV7-9 and TRBJ2-5; 10 nucleotides agree with TRBD2. CDR3 length: 16 amino acids. The germline CDR1 and CDR2 sequences are SEHNR and FQNEAQ (reference sequence). Germline trimming cut 0 bases from V and 2 bases from J; bases unmatched to any gene: 3. CDR3 sequence: CASSLAGAGGQETQYF. Here the CDR3 DNA reads TGTGCCAGCAGCTTAGCGGGAGCGGGGGGGCAAGAGACCCAGTACTTC. Using reference TRBV7-9 and TRBJ2-5 for the parts outside the CDR3, the full variable domain is DTGVSQNPRHKITKRGQNVTFRCDPISEHNRLYWYRQTLGQGPEFLTYFQNEAQLEKSRLLSDRFSAERPKGSFSTLEIQRTEQGDSAMYLCASSLAGAGGQETQYFGPGTRLLVL.

The chain joins TRBV5-1 to TRBJ2-5; D is undetermined. Germline-derived CDR1 and CDR2 are SGHRS and YFSETQ. Trimming pared 4 bases from V and 5 bases from J, leaving 21 bases between. This CDR3 has 16 residues. The CDR3: CASSILLLAGRETQYF. The CDR3 nucleotides read TGCGCCAGCAGCATCCTCCTCCTGGCCGGAAGGGAGACCCAGTACTTC.

The chain has TRBV6-1 and TRBJ1-2, with D perhaps matching TRBD1 (5 bases). Per germline, CDR1 MNHNS and CDR2 SASEGT. With 6 bases removed from V and 4 bases from J, the gap between germline ends came to 15 bases. The CDR3 length is 14 residues. The CDR3 here is CASRGQGLPYGYTF. The DNA for the CDR3 is TGTGCCAGCAGGGGTCAGGGACTGCCCTATGGCTACACCTTC.

This clone was picked up a small number of times. The rearrangement joins TRBV6-5 to TRBJ1-6; D ambiguous. Trimming took off 6 bases at V and 9 bases at J, with 15 bases between the two ends. CDR3 length equals 14 residues. CDR1 and CDR2 from the germline V gene are MNHEY and SVGAGI. CDR3 coding DNA: TGTGCCAGCAGAATGACCAGGTTGGGTTCACCCCTCCACTTT. Protein sequence: CASRMTRLGSPLHF.